These 26 T cell receptor beta chains share one sample of origin, sequenced in a study of blood T cell repertoires in COVID-19. Profiling relied on immunoSEQ multiplex PCR, and the TCRdb table lists in-frame clones only, not all of them. Here the sample spans over 25,000 clones, around 83% being singletons. Sequenced: peripheral blood. The origin of the receptors is a human donor in a cohort sampled during active COVID-19.

This clone has just one count. The V gene is TRBV28, the J gene TRBJ1-6; 10 bases map to TRBD1. There are 13 residues in the CDR3. Germline assignment: CDR1 MDHEN and CDR2 SYDVKM. V was clipped by 7 bases and J by 9 bases; unmatched bases: 3. The CDR3 loop reads CASNDRGRSPLHF. CDR3 DNA sequence: TGTGCCAGCAATGACAGGGGGCGTTCACCCCTCCACTTT.

The rearrangement uses TRBV18 and TRBJ2-2; no clear D gene. The CDR3 is 14 residues long. V lost 2 bases and J lost 4, with 8 bases in between. Germline lookup yields CDR1 KGHSH and CDR2 LQKENI. CDR3 DNA: TGTGCCAGCTCACCAATGACAAGCACCGGGGAGCTGTTTTTT. Translating gives CASSPMTSTGELFF.

This chain uses TRBV9 with TRBJ2-1; TRBD2 matches at 9 bases. With V trimmed by 1 base and J by 2 bases, 4 bases remained unmatched. CDR1 and CDR2 (germline): SGDLS, YYNGEE. This CDR3 comprises 16 residues. The CDR3 nucleotides are TGTGCCAGCAGCGTACAGCGGGGGGTCGCCTACAATGAGCAGTTCTTC. The encoded protein is CASSVQRGVAYNEQFF.

The V and J genes are TRBV9 and TRBJ1-2; tentative D call: TRBD1 (6 bases). This CDR3 contains 14 residues. Between the trimmed V and J ends, which lost 0 bases and 6 bases, there was a span of 12 bases. Germline CDR1 is SGDLS and CDR2 is YYNGEE. CDR3 residues: CASSVGTGQDGYTF. Here the CDR3 DNA reads TGTGCCAGCAGCGTAGGCACAGGGCAGGATGGCTACACCTTC.

V usage is TRBV5-1 and J usage is TRBJ1-6, with D unclear. Germline CDR1 SGHRS, CDR2 YFSETQ. V shed 7 bases and J shed 8 bases, with 10 bases lying between them. The CDR3 length is 12 residues. The CDR3 spells CASRDTDSPLHF. CDR3 in DNA: TGCGCCAGCCGAGACACCGATTCACCCCTCCACTTT.

V is TRBV5-1 and J is TRBJ2-7; 11 nucleotides line up with TRBD1. V dropped 4 bases and J dropped 3; count of bases not matched to a gene: 6. CDR1 is SGHRS, CDR2 YFSETQ, per germline. CDR3 length: 15 amino acids. CDR3 bases: TGCGCCAGCAGCACCGGACAGGGGGCATTCTACGAGCAGTACTTC. Its protein product is CASSTGQGAFYEQYF.

The rearrangement links TRBV2 to TRBJ1-5; possibly TRBD1 for D (6 bases). The CDR3 has 15 amino acids. Trimming pared 4 bases from V and 2 bases from J, leaving 12 bases between. The germline CDR1 and CDR2 sequences are SNHLY and FYNNEI. The chain's CDR3 is CASSAQGLGNQPQHF. The CDR3 coding sequence is TGTGCCAGCAGTGCACAGGGTTTAGGCAATCAGCCCCAGCATTTT.

This clone appeared a few times. The chain carries TRBV30 and TRBJ2-1; TRBD1 matches at 8 bases. The CDR3 covers 13 residues. From germline, CDR1 is GTSNPN and CDR2 SVGIG (reference sequence). V gave up 2 bases and J gave up 8 bases; unmatched junction bases: 5. CDR3 in amino acids: CAWSQGAGDEQFF. The CDR3 coding sequence is TGTGCCTGGAGTCAGGGGGCCGGCGATGAGCAGTTCTTC.

This clone has just one count. J is TRBJ2-7 and V is TRBV10-3; the match to TRBD1 covers 8 bases. J was trimmed by 3 bases and V by 3 bases; bases with no gene match: 16. Per the germline V gene, CDR1 is ENHRY and CDR2 is SYGVKD. The CDR3 length is 18 residues. The CDR3 nucleotides are TGTGCCATCAGTGACGCCGCATTGAGGACAGGGTTGAGCTACGAGCAGTACTTC. It codes for CAISDAALRTGLSYEQYF.

The chain employs TRBV19 and TRBJ2-5; 7 bases line up with TRBD1. Germline CDR1 is LNHDA and CDR2 is SQIVND (reference sequence). The CDR3 spans 13 residues. The V and J ends lost 4 bases and 4 bases, in that order; junction bases with no gene match: 3. CDR3 sequence: CASSNQGVETQYF. CDR3 nucleotide sequence: TGTGCCAGTAGTAATCAGGGGGTAGAGACCCAGTACTTC.

This sequence joins TRBV4-2 and TRBJ2-3; TRBD2 matches at 7 bases. The germline V gene encodes CDR1 LGHNA and CDR2 YNFKEQ. After removal of 4 bases from V and 5 bases from J, the junction contained 21 bases not matched to a gene. The CDR3 is 19 amino acids. The CDR3 nucleotides read TGTGCCAGCAGCCTTCTATGGGGGGGGGAGAACAATCAGGGAGATACGCAGTATTTT. This gives the protein CASSLLWGGENNQGDTQYF.

The DNA for the CDR3 is TGCGCCAGCAGCTTCCGACAGGGGGCCGGTGACACCATATATTTT. It translates to CASSFRQGAGDTIYF. The chain couples TRBV5-1 to TRBJ1-3, with TRBD1 matching over 10 bases. This CDR3 contains 15 residues. The germline V gene encodes CDR1 SGHRS and CDR2 YFSETQ. V lost 2 bases to trimming and J lost 8 bases; unmatched junction nucleotides: 7.

The CDR3 protein is CASSFSAGELFF. DNA for the CDR3: TGTGCCAGCAGCTTTTCTGCCGGGGAGCTGTTTTTT. J is TRBJ2-2 and V is TRBV11-2; D is unresolved. V was clipped by 3 bases and J by 6 bases, with 5 bases between them. Germline CDR1 and CDR2: SGHAT and FQNNGV. This CDR3 is built from 12 residues.

This rearrangement joins TRBV5-4 to TRBJ2-3; 15 nucleotides agree with TRBD2. Germline loops: CDR1 SGHNT, CDR2 YYREEE (reference sequence). This CDR3 spans 16 amino acids. Trimming cost V 3 bases and J 6 bases; bases outside gene matches: 5. The CDR3 is CASSSGLAGGADTQYF. The DNA for the CDR3 is TGTGCCAGCAGCTCTGGACTAGCGGGGGGGGCGGATACGCAGTATTTT. Combining the CDR3 with reference TRBV5-4 and TRBJ2-3 gives the whole variable domain ETGVTQSPTHLIKTRGQQVTLRCSSQSGHNTVSWYQQALGQGPQFIFQYYREEENGRGNFPPRFSGLQFPNYSSELNVNALELDDSALYLCASSSGLAGGADTQYFGPGTRLTVL.

The chain joins TRBV7-9 to TRBJ2-6; D perhaps matches TRBD1 (7 bases). Between the trimmed V and J ends, which lost 11 bases and 1 base, there was a span of 21 bases. CDR1 is SEHNR and CDR2 is FQNEAQ in the germline V gene (reference sequence). This CDR3 is 17 amino acids long. CDR3 residues: CAQGMEGALSGANVLTF. The CDR3 region has the DNA TGTGCCCAAGGGATGGAGGGGGCGCTTTCTGGGGCCAACGTCCTGACTTTC.

The V call is TRBV4-1, the J call TRBJ1-2; D not certain. The CDR3 totals 12 residues. V lost 2 bases and J lost 3, with 4 bases in between. Germline CDR1 reads MGHRA; CDR2 reads YSYEKL. DNA for the CDR3: TGCGCCAGCAGCCAAACAGACTATGGCTACACCTTC. Protein product: CASSQTDYGYTF.

This rearrangement joins TRBV28 to TRBJ1-2; 11 nucleotides line up with TRBD1. V lost 5 bases to trimming and J lost 8 bases; unmatched junction nucleotides: 7. The germline gives CDR1 MDHEN, CDR2 SYDVKM. The length of the CDR3 is 14 residues. This CDR3 reads CASSRGTGGNGYTF. In DNA form, the CDR3 reads TGTGCCAGCAGTCGGGGGACAGGGGGGAACGGCTACACCTTC.

This rearrangement joins TRBV27 to TRBJ1-5; a weak D match, TRBD1 (5 bases). The germline CDR1 and CDR2 sequences are MNHEY and SMNVEV (reference sequence). CDR3 length: 14 residues. The V gene lost 5 bases and the J gene lost 3 bases, with 11 bases spanning the gap. This chain's CDR3 is CASSPTGFNQPQHF. The CDR3 nucleotides are TGTGCCAGCAGTCCTACAGGTTTCAATCAGCCCCAGCATTTT.

The rearrangement joins TRBV19 to TRBJ1-2; possible D gene TRBD1, 5 bases. With 7 bases removed from V and 5 bases from J, the gap between germline ends came to 17 bases. CDR3 size: 14 residues. CDR1 is LNHDA and CDR2 is SQIVND in the germline V gene (reference sequence). Written as DNA, the CDR3 is TGTGCCAGTAACCTTGGCGGGGCGAGGTATGGCTACACCTTC. It codes for CASNLGGARYGYTF.

This chain links TRBV20-1 with TRBJ1-4; D unclear. The CDR3 contains 12 residues. Germline CDR1 DFQATT, CDR2 SNEGSKA (reference sequence). Trimming shortened V by 3 bases and J by 3 bases, and 5 bases separated the two germline ends. The CDR3: CSASTPNEKLFF. The CDR3 bases are TGCAGTGCTAGTACACCTAATGAAAAACTGTTTTTT.

This sequence joins TRBV5-4 and TRBJ2-5; D is possibly TRBD2 (7 bases). This CDR3 is 15 amino acids long. V was shortened by 1 base and J by 5 bases, with 15 bases between the two germline ends. CDR1 and CDR2 (germline): SGHNT, YYREEE (reference sequence). In DNA form, the CDR3 reads TGTGCCAGCAGCTTGCTGCGGGGGCGCGGGGAGACCCAGTACTTC. Encoded protein: CASSLLRGRGETQYF. The variable domain in full, with the rest retrieved from reference TRBV5-4 and TRBJ2-5, is ETGVTQSPTHLIKTRGQQVTLRCSSQSGHNTVSWYQQALGQGPQFIFQYYREEENGRGNFPPRFSGLQFPNYSSELNVNALELDDSALYLCASSLLRGRGETQYFGPGTRLLVL.

V and J are TRBV6-1 and TRBJ1-1, with 10 bases aligning to TRBD1. The CDR3 runs 15 residues. Germline V gene sequence: CDR1 MNHNS, CDR2 SASEGT. Trimming removed 1 base from V and 5 bases from J; junction bases left unmatched: 4. The chain's CDR3 is CASSEGPGQGTEAFF. The DNA for the CDR3 is TGTGCCAGCAGTGAAGGCCCGGGACAGGGGACTGAAGCTTTCTTT.

The table lists this clone with a count of one. The genes are TRBV5-1 and TRBJ2-5; D not certain. V lost 4 bases, J lost 0 bases, and 13 bases lay in between. The germline CDR1 and CDR2 sequences are SGHRS and YFSETQ. This CDR3 comprises 15 residues. The CDR3 DNA reads as TGCGCCAGCAGCCTCCGGAGCAGCAACCAAGAGACCCAGTACTTC. Its protein product is CASSLRSSNQETQYF.

In nucleotides, the CDR3 is TGCGCCAGCAGCTCTCTAACCGGGACAAAAATCCATGGCTACACCTTC. Its translation is CASSSLTGTKIHGYTF. The chain is built from TRBV4-1 and TRBJ1-2, with D possibly matching TRBD1 (6 bases). The CDR3 consists of 16 residues. The germline V gene encodes CDR1 MGHRA and CDR2 YSYEKL. Trimming pared 5 bases from V and 6 bases from J, leaving 22 bases between.

The V and J genes are TRBV15 and TRBJ1-2; D perhaps matches TRBD1 (6 bases). The CDR3 length is 14 residues. The germline V gene has CDR1 LNHNV and CDR2 YYDKDF (reference sequence). V lost 0 bases and J lost 5, with 10 bases in between. The CDR3 here is CATSRDVRGYGYTF. Here the CDR3 DNA reads TGTGCCACCAGCAGAGACGTCAGGGGTTATGGCTACACCTTC.

The rearrangement links TRBV3-1 (or the pseudogene TRBV3-2) to TRBJ2-1, with D possibly TRBD2 on 6 matching bases. CDR3 size: 16 residues. V lost 4 bases and J lost 8, with 21 bases in between. CDR1 and CDR2 from the germline V gene are LGHDT and YNNKEL (reference sequence). The CDR3 region is CASSPKGRPGEDEQFF. CDR3 sequence (DNA): TGTGCCAGCAGCCCCAAGGGCAGGCCGGGAGAGGATGAGCAGTTCTTC.